This TCR beta chain appears in the sequencing data of a study of blood T cells in healthy people across ages. The donors, healthy Caucasians from Russia, were aged about 6 to 95. CDR3 length equals 12 residues. V was cut by 6 bases and J by 4 bases, with 10 bases left in between. Looked up from germline, CDR1 is SGDLS and CDR2 is YYNGEE. This clonotype was seen only a few times. Its target is not known. Broader study findings: Among T cells, TCR beta diversity per million cells dropped roughly linearly as age rose. Fewer expanded clones and more diversity marked long-lived versus aged donors. Estimates of diversity drawn from one million T cells were considered underestimates.

A second roughly 6 to 12 cycle PCR used barcoded and J-beta primers. MiXCR was run by TCRdb on the 5' RACE reads, yielding one entry per CDR3 protein. The sample holds about 770,000 distinct CDR3 sequences, approximately 48% seen once. The TCR sequence derives from a man aged 55 to 70 in good health. Material for sequencing was blood. The V gene is TRBV9, the J gene TRBJ1-2; unclear D gene. The CDR3 DNA follows: TGTGCCAGCAACGCGAGGCCCTATGGCTACACCTTC. Translated: CASNARPYGYTF.